This T cell receptor (beta chain) was recorded in a study of control samples from healthy donors and cancer patients (TCRdb year 2020). The library relied on the immunoSEQ multiplex PCR assay. The clones in this table, taken by TCRdb from immuneACCESS, are in-frame only. Not every clone is retained; where verified, under half of the shortfall comes from an unresolved V gene, and the cause of the rest is unknown. This sample holds roughly 20,000 clones; around 84% were observed only once. The ten largest clones take up about 29% of the sample. Looking up the germline V gene yields CDR1 SGDLS and CDR2 YYNGEE. The CDR3, from cysteine to phenylalanine, totals 12 residues. Of all the DNA, just the CDR3 is kept, 36 bases in frame from base 1. V lost 3 bases and J lost 3 bases; the stretch between them is 4 bases long. In regard to this clone: The target of this receptor is not known. No quality values exist for individual bases; no much larger clone is one base distant.

This receptor was obtained from a woman in her 70s with lung cancer. Sequenced: PBMCs. This receptor chain uses TRBV9 and TRBJ2-1, with the D gene not confidently named. The CDR3 protein sequence reads: CASSGIYNEQFF. The nucleotide sequence reads TGTGCCAGCAGCGGGATCTACAATGAGCAGTTCTTC.